What follows describes a single T cell receptor (beta chain). In the original workflow: Amplification of reference gene primers provided the estimated nucleated cell counts. The table came from immunoSEQ multiplex PCR; TCRdb's copy has only in-frame clones and leaves some out. The V and J calls and clone size were taken over from that table, and D and trimming were inferred from the DNA. The data contain around 130,000 clones, 65% to 85% of them singletons. This specimen comes from a study of blood T cell repertoires in COVID-19. Study at large: Donors in the United States, Italy and Spain gave samples during acute or convalescent COVID-19. PBMCs, B-cell-depleted T cells, or T cells were the source of the cDNA or gDNA that made up the material.

The junction had 6 bases not matched to a gene; V was cut back by 1 base and J by 5 bases. Germline V CDR1 and CDR2: SGHRS, YFSETQ. This CDR3 has 16 residues. The receptor was derived from a human donor in a cohort sampled during active COVID-19. The J gene is TRBJ2-2, the V gene TRBV5-1; 9 nucleotides line up with TRBD1. Sequenced: peripheral blood. This CDR3 is CASSLSGTGRTGELFF. As DNA, the CDR3 is TGCGCCAGCAGCTTGTCGGGGACAGGGCGAACCGGGGAGCTGTTTTTT.